Shown below are 25 T cell receptor beta chains from a single sample sequenced in a study of shared clonotypes between healthy human individuals. CD8 cells regarded as naive lacked CD45RO, were positively chosen for CCR7, and omitted terminally differentiated effector memory CD45RA+ cells. Profiled with immunoSEQ multiplex PCR; TCRdb holds only in-frame clones, not every one. The sample consists of millions of clones, just under 95% of them appearing once. The sample was naive CD8+ T cells sorted from blood. The receptors derive from a man aged 18-30 years in good health.

This clone is a singleton in its sample. The CDR3: CASSRLAVDFYNEQFF. CDR3 sequence (DNA): TGTGCCAGCAGCAGACTAGCGGTGGATTTCTACAATGAGCAGTTCTTC. The V gene is TRBV13, the J gene TRBJ2-1; 9 bases are a match to TRBD2. The CDR3 is 16 amino acids. The germline V gene encodes CDR1 PRHDT and CDR2 FYEKMQ (reference sequence). Trimming cost V 5 bases and J 3 bases; bases outside gene matches: 8.

The chain's CDR3 is CASSTDRGPVYEQYF. The CDR3 region has the DNA TGTGCCAGCAGCACGGACAGGGGGCCGGTCTACGAGCAGTACTTC. This chain links TRBV11-2 with TRBJ2-5; 11 bases match TRBD1. The J call could be wrong; TRBJ2-7 is a better fit for the DNA end. The CDR3 loop spans 15 amino acids. Germline lookup yields CDR1 SGHAT and CDR2 FQNNGV.

The chain employs TRBV5-6 and TRBJ1-2, with D possibly TRBD1 on 6 matching bases. V was shortened by 4 bases and J by 4 bases, with 20 bases between the two germline ends. Germline V gives CDR1 SGHDT, CDR2 YYEEEE. This CDR3 is 16 amino acids long. In DNA, the CDR3 is TGTGCCAGCAGCATTTGGGGGGCCGCGCGCGCCTATGGCTACACCTTC. Its protein is CASSIWGAARAYGYTF.

The chain carries TRBV7-2 and TRBJ1-2; D not certain. The CDR3 has 14 amino acids. Trimming left V 5 bases short and J 4 bases short, with 14 bases between. CDR1 is SGHTA, CDR2 FQGNSA, per germline. The CDR3 here is CASSPHQSVYGYTF. The CDR3 DNA is TGTGCCAGCAGCCCCCACCAAAGCGTCTATGGCTACACCTTC.

V is TRBV6-6 and J is TRBJ2-7, with a weak D call TRBD2 (6 bases). The CDR3 sequence is 13 residues long. The V end was cut by 7 bases, the J end by 7 bases, with 17 bases between. Germline CDR1 is MNHNY and CDR2 is SVGAGI (reference sequence). This CDR3 reads CASTSRETVEQYF. CDR3 in DNA: TGTGCCAGCACCTCCCGGGAGACAGTGGAGCAGTACTTC.

Details on this clone: This sample also contains other DNA sequences that code for the same CDR3. The chain couples TRBV4-1 to TRBJ2-7, with D hard to call. Germline loops: CDR1 MGHRA, CDR2 YSYEKL. The CDR3 runs 13 residues. Trimming shortened V by 3 bases and J by 4 bases, and 10 bases separated the two germline ends. As DNA, the CDR3 is TGCGCCAGCAGCCAGACCTCCGGATACGAGCAGTACTTC. Translation: CASSQTSGYEQYF.

The chain uses TRBV5-6 and TRBJ1-5; 9 positions agree with TRBD1. Unmatched junction bases numbered 14, after V lost 4 bases and J lost 6 bases. Germline CDR1 and CDR2: SGHDT and YYEEEE. This CDR3 contains 17 residues. CDR3 nucleotides: TGTGCCAGCAGCCATAATCTGGACAGGGGTTGGGGTCAGCCCCAGCATTTT. It specifies CASSHNLDRGWGQPQHF. Full variable domain (rest looked up from reference TRBV5-6 and TRBJ1-5): DAGVTQSPTHLIKTRGQQVTLRCSPKSGHDTVSWYQQALGQGPQFIFQYYEEEERQRGNFPDRFSGHQFPNYSSELNVNALLLGDSALYLCASSHNLDRGWGQPQHFGDGTRLSIL.

Notes on this clone: Other DNA sequences in this sample translate to the same CDR3. The chain employs TRBV7-9 and TRBJ1-3, with D unresolved. The CDR3 has 14 residues. Germline V CDR1 and CDR2: SEHNR, FQNEAQ (reference sequence). The V end lost 1 base, the J end lost 0 bases, and 4 bases lay between the germline ends. This chain's CDR3 is CASSLGDSGNTIYF. The CDR3 DNA reads TGTGCCAGCAGCTTAGGGGACTCTGGAAACACCATATATTTT. Based on the CDR3 plus reference TRBV7-9 and TRBJ1-3, the full variable domain is DTGVSQNPRHKITKRGQNVTFRCDPISEHNRLYWYRQTLGQGPEFLTYFQNEAQLEKSRLLSDRFSAERPKGSFSTLEIQRTEQGDSAMYLCASSLGDSGNTIYFGEGSWLTVV.

V gene TRBV14 combines with J gene TRBJ1-2, with TRBD1 matching over 7 bases. J lost 5 bases, V lost 0 bases, and 21 bases had no gene match. CDR1 and CDR2 from the germline V gene are SGHDN and FVKESK. The CDR3 is made up of 20 amino acids. This CDR3 reads CASSQDWDPGQISRRYGYTF. The CDR3 region has the DNA TGTGCCAGCAGCCAAGATTGGGACCCGGGACAGATATCCCGGCGATATGGCTACACCTTC. Together with reference TRBV14 and TRBJ1-2, the CDR3 gives the full variable domain: EAGVTQFPSHSVIEKGQTVTLRCDPISGHDNLYWYRRVMGKEIKFLLHFVKESKQDESGMPNNRFLAERTGGTYSTLKVQPAELEDSGVYFCASSQDWDPGQISRRYGYTFGSGTRLTVV.

The count of this clone is one. The chain joins TRBV4-1 to TRBJ2-2, with 7 bases that match TRBD1. The CDR3 runs 15 residues. V dropped 4 bases and J dropped 1; count of bases not matched to a gene: 3. Germline CDR1 MGHRA, CDR2 YSYEKL. The CDR3 region has the DNA TGCGCCAGCAGCCCGGACAGGTTGAACACCGGGGAGCTGTTTTTT. Amino acid sequence: CASSPDRLNTGELFF.

As for this clone: An end of the junction differs from the germline gene, which may be a read error. The chain carries TRBV30 and TRBJ1-2; TRBD1 matches at 8 bases. Germline V gene data show CDR1 as GTSNPN and CDR2 as SVGIG (reference sequence). The length of the CDR3 is 14 residues. CDR3 sequence reads: CAWSTGGLNYGHTF. In DNA, the CDR3 is TGTGCCTGGAGTACAGGGGGGTTAAACTATGGCCACACCTTC.

The V and J genes are TRBV6-6 and TRBJ1-1; 7 bases agree with TRBD1. Trimming cost V 2 bases and J 0 bases; bases outside gene matches: 6. The CDR3 covers 16 residues. CDR1 and CDR2 from the germline V gene are MNHNY and SVGAGI (reference sequence). The chain's CDR3 is CASSYPAGGMNTEAFF. The DNA for the CDR3 is TGTGCCAGCAGTTACCCGGCAGGGGGTATGAACACTGAAGCTTTCTTT.

The chain joins TRBV27 to TRBJ2-7; 12 bases agree with TRBD2. The CDR3 runs to 14 residues. With 10 bases clipped from V and 3 bases from J, the junction kept 7 bases outside the gene matches. Germline loops: CDR1 MNHEY, CDR2 SMNVEV (reference sequence). The CDR3 nucleotides are TGTGCCACCGGACCTAGCGGGGGGGTCTACGAGCAGTACTTC. Its translation: CATGPSGGVYEQYF.

The V call is TRBV13, the J call TRBJ1-6, with 7 bases identical to TRBD1. CDR3 length: 16 amino acids. Germline V CDR1 and CDR2: PRHDT, FYEKMQ (reference sequence). The trim removed 0 bases at V and 7 bases at J, leaving 6 bases unmatched. The DNA of the CDR3 is TGTGCCAGCAGCTTAGGGACAGGGTTAAGGAATTCACCCCTCCACTTT. Amino acid sequence: CASSLGTGLRNSPLHF. The variable domain in full, completed from reference TRBV13 and TRBJ1-6, reads AAGVIQSPRHLIKEKRETATLKCYPIPRHDTVYWYQQGPGQDPQFLISFYEKMQSDKGSIPDRFSAQQFSDYHSELNMSSLELGDSALYFCASSLGTGLRNSPLHFGNGTRLTVT.

As to this clone: At the DNA level, this CDR3 is encoded by other sequences in the same sample as well. J is TRBJ2-7 and V is TRBV29-1, with D perhaps TRBD2 (6 bases). The CDR3 contains 13 residues. Trimming stripped 6 bases from V and 0 bases from J, with 12 bases between. Germline-derived CDR1 and CDR2 are SQVTM and ANQGSEA. The CDR3 nucleotides are TGCAGCGTCCTCGCGGGGAGCTCCTACGAGCAGTACTTC. It codes for CSVLAGSSYEQYF.

The genes are TRBV28 and TRBJ1-4, with 8 bases that match TRBD1. The CDR3 spans 15 residues. J was trimmed by 8 bases and V by 5 bases; bases with no gene match: 10. Looked up from germline, CDR1 is MDHEN and CDR2 is SYDVKM. The CDR3 sequence: CASSHRQGFGEKLFF. The CDR3, as DNA: TGTGCCAGCAGTCACAGACAGGGGTTCGGGGAAAAACTGTTTTTT.

The V gene is TRBV27, the J gene TRBJ1-2; 10 positions agree with TRBD1. CDR1 and CDR2 (germline): MNHEY, SMNVEV (reference sequence). This CDR3 spans 16 amino acids. J was trimmed by 4 bases and V by 7 bases; bases with no gene match: 12. This chain's CDR3 is CASTTRQGAVLYGYTF. CDR3 DNA: TGTGCCAGCACGACTAGACAGGGGGCAGTTCTCTATGGCTACACCTTC.

The rearrangement uses TRBV13 and TRBJ1-6; D unclear. This CDR3 comprises 16 residues. Trimming took 5 bases from V and 0 from J, leaving 11 bases between them. The V gene's germline CDR1 is PRHDT and CDR2 FYEKMQ (reference sequence). The CDR3 DNA is TGTGCCAGCAGCGGGAGAGGGAGCTCCTATAATTCACCCCTCCACTTT. Translated: CASSGRGSSYNSPLHF.

V usage is TRBV10-3 and J usage is TRBJ1-6; the D is unclear. V lost 6 bases, J lost 9 bases, and 12 bases lay in between. Germline V gene data show CDR1 as ENHRY and CDR2 as SYGVKD. The CDR3 runs 13 residues. CDR3 residues: CAIRAEGSSPLHF. The CDR3 DNA reads as TGTGCCATCAGGGCAGAAGGTTCTTCACCCCTCCACTTT.

About this clone: The same CDR3 is also encoded by other DNA sequences in this sample. This rearrangement joins TRBV14 to TRBJ2-7; D might be TRBD1 (6 bases). The ends were cut back, 4 bases at V and 3 bases at J, with 10 bases in the middle. Germline assignment: CDR1 SGHDN and CDR2 FVKESK. This CDR3 has 13 residues. The CDR3 bases are TGTGCCAGCAGCCCGGGACATGGCTACGAGCAGTACTTC. Its translation is CASSPGHGYEQYF. Variable domain in full (rest from reference TRBV14 and TRBJ2-7): EAGVTQFPSHSVIEKGQTVTLRCDPISGHDNLYWYRRVMGKEIKFLLHFVKESKQDESGMPNNRFLAERTGGTYSTLKVQPAELEDSGVYFCASSPGHGYEQYFGPGTRLTVT.

V gene TRBV14 combines with J gene TRBJ2-1, with 14 nucleotides matching TRBD2. The CDR3 is 16 residues long. Per germline, CDR1 SGHDN and CDR2 FVKESK. V shed 4 bases, J shed 2 bases, and the junction held 1 base outside the gene matches. Here the CDR3 reads CASSPTSGGAYNEQFF. CDR3 coding DNA: TGTGCCAGCAGCCCGACTAGCGGGGGGGCCTACAATGAGCAGTTCTTC.

This clone was found once. V usage is TRBV29-1 and J usage is TRBJ1-2; no reliable D call. This CDR3 has 11 residues. The V gene lost 3 bases and the J gene lost 5 bases, with 7 bases spanning the gap. Per the germline V gene, CDR1 is SQVTM and CDR2 is ANQGSEA. CDR3 DNA: TGCAGCGTTGAGGCGGTATATGGCTACACCTTC. Translated: CSVEAVYGYTF.

This clone was seen more than once but under ten times. This same CDR3 is encoded by further DNA sequences in the sample. The chain employs TRBV7-9 and TRBJ2-2; D gene uncertain. The CDR3 is made up of 13 amino acids. V was cut by 3 bases and J by 2 bases, with 4 bases left in between. Germline V gene data show CDR1 as SEHNR and CDR2 as FQNEAQ (reference sequence). The CDR3 region is CASSFPNTGELFF. DNA of the CDR3: TGTGCCAGCAGCTTTCCCAACACCGGGGAGCTGTTTTTT.

About this clone: Other nucleotide sequences in the sample specify the same CDR3. V and J are TRBV6-6 and TRBJ1-4; 8 bases are shared with TRBD1. V trimming: 4 bases; J trimming: 7 bases; junction bases outside the gene matches: 5. The V gene's germline CDR1 is MNHNY and CDR2 SVGAGI (reference sequence). The CDR3 loop spans 14 amino acids. The DNA for the CDR3 is TGTGCCAGCAGTTTAGACAGGGGCGGTGAAAAACTGTTTTTT. Its translation is CASSLDRGGEKLFF.

The chain combines TRBV6-5 with TRBJ1-3, with D possibly TRBD1 on 5 matching bases. V shed 6 bases and J shed 0 bases, with 9 bases lying between them. The CDR3 spans 14 residues. Germline V gene data show CDR1 as MNHEY and CDR2 as SVGAGI. The CDR3 bases are TGTGCCAGCAGCCCGACAGCCTCTGGAAACACCATATATTTT. Protein product: CASSPTASGNTIYF.